This T cell receptor (beta chain) is from a study of control samples from healthy donors and cancer patients. The CDR3 is 18 residues long. Per the germline V gene, CDR1 is KGHSH and CDR2 is LQKENI. V lost 2 bases and J lost 2; bases outside the gene matches: 12. Some clones are missing from TCRdb's copy, which holds only in-frame ones; the method was immunoSEQ multiplex PCR. This sample has 120,000 or so clones, with roughly 87% found just once. This clonotype originated in a man aged 18 to 30 in good health. Material: blood. The rearrangement uses TRBV18 and TRBJ2-7, with TRBD2 matching over 10 bases. CDR3 loop: CASSPFPSGSGPPYEQYF. CDR3 sequence (DNA): TGTGCCAGCTCACCATTCCCTAGCGGGAGTGGCCCGCCCTACGAGCAGTACTTC. Supplemented by reference TRBV18 and TRBJ2-7, the full variable domain reads NAGVMQNPRHLVRRRGQEARLRCSPMKGHSHVYWYRQLPEEGLKFMVYLQKENIIDESGMPKERFSAEFPKEGPSILRIQQVVRGDSAAYFCASSPFPSGSGPPYEQYFGPGTRLTVT.